This entry features one TCR beta chain sequence. This entry belongs to a study of cytomegalovirus exposure and HLA in healthy donors. Both 60 Vbeta primers and 13 Jbeta primers went into the PCR. The assay was immunoSEQ multiplex PCR, and TCRdb's table has in-frame clones only and misses some. The repertoire holds some 150,000 clones, with more than 60% as singletons. CDR1 is MGHRA, CDR2 YSYEKL, per germline. With 3 bases clipped from V and 0 bases from J, the junction kept 19 bases outside the gene matches. The CDR3 sequence is 21 residues long. This receptor was identified in a man aged 35-49 years in good health and CMV-seronegative. The sample was PBMCs. The V gene is TRBV4-1, the J gene TRBJ1-5, with 8 nucleotides matching TRBD1. This CDR3 is CASSHPQASGGAVASNQPQHF. The CDR3 DNA is TGCGCCAGCAGCCACCCCCAGGCATCAGGGGGCGCCGTAGCTAGCAATCAGCCCCAGCATTTT.